The text below deals with one T cell receptor beta chain. Its antigen is still unknown. The data were taken from a study of T-cell reconstitution after alpha-beta-depleted transplantation in children. Overall study findings and caveats: There were some patients whose high TCRbeta diversity at day 60 came from surviving recipient T cells and thymic progenitors. T-cell numbers and diversity one year post-transplant derived largely from freshly generated T cells. Several hundred expanded graft clones reportedly supplied alpha-beta T cells about two months after transplant.

Preparation of the TCRbeta library used unique molecular identifiers. A single record per CDR3 protein comes from TCRdb applying MiXCR to the PCR reads. The data show some 150,000 distinct CDR3 sequences, around 8.8% seen once. The sequence was obtained from a female patient between 2 and 10 years old who had a stem cell transplant for congenital amegakaryocytic thrombocytopenia, so the T cells may come from the graft donor. Sample: PBMCs, mostly from graft donor cells, taken 180 days after TCRalphabeta/CD19-depleted stem cell transplant.

CDR3 loop: CASSQNGFKGLIYGYTF. The CDR3, as DNA: TGCGCCAGCAGCCAAAATGGGTTTAAGGGCCTCATCTATGGCTACACCTTC. The chain joins TRBV4-1 to TRBJ1-2; D unresolved. Germline V gene lookup returns CDR1 MGHRA and CDR2 YSYEKL. Trimming removed 2 bases from V and 4 bases from J, with 20 bases in between. The CDR3 consists of 17 residues.